These 5 T cell receptor beta chains originate from one sample sequenced in a study of blood T cell repertoires in COVID-19. Libraries were prepared by immunoSEQ multiplex PCR; TCRdb keeps only in-frame clonotypes and omits some of them. Here the sample spans roughly 340,000 clones, 80% to 90% being singletons. Sequenced sample: PBMCs or T cells enriched from blood (not recorded which). The receptors come from a man aged 18 to 35 who had recovered from COVID-19.

This clone occurred once. The chain carries TRBV19 and TRBJ1-5; tentative D call: TRBD1 (6 bases). Trimming removed 0 bases from V and 0 bases from J, with 9 bases in between. CDR1 and CDR2 (germline): LNHDA, SQIVND (reference sequence). This CDR3 spans 16 amino acids. CDR3 DNA sequence: TGTGCCAGTAGTATAGATGGCAGGGGTAGCAATCAGCCCCAGCATTTT. Encoded protein: CASSIDGRGSNQPQHF.

The rearrangement uses TRBV7-3 and TRBJ2-5, with TRBD1 as a possible D gene (6 bases). V was shortened by 2 bases and J by 5 bases, with 15 bases between the two germline ends. The CDR3 has 15 amino acids. CDR1 and CDR2 (germline): SGHTA, FQGTGA. The CDR3 bases are TGTGCCAGCAGCTTACGTCAGGGTAGGGGGGAGACCCAGTACTTC. It specifies CASSLRQGRGETQYF. Full variable domain (remainder filled in from reference TRBV7-3 and TRBJ2-5): GAGVSQTPSNKVTEKGKYVELRCDPISGHTALYWYRQSLGQGPEFLIYFQGTGAADDSGLPNDRFFAVRPEGSVSTLKIQRTERGDSAVYLCASSLRQGRGETQYFGPGTRLLVL.

The CDR3 reads CASSPQGLAGYEQYF. The CDR3 DNA reads as TGCGCCAGCAGCCCGCAGGGACTAGCGGGTTACGAGCAGTACTTC. The chain carries TRBV4-1 and TRBJ2-7; 12 nucleotides align to TRBD2. V lost 4 bases, J lost 4 bases, and 5 bases stayed unmatched. CDR3 size: 15 residues. Germline loops: CDR1 MGHRA, CDR2 YSYEKL.

This clone occurred once. The CDR3 region is CASSPDLRGGAFF. The CDR3, as DNA: TGTGCCAGCAGCCCGGACCTCAGAGGAGGAGCTTTCTTT. This chain joins TRBV11-1 and TRBJ1-1; D ambiguous. V was cut by 5 bases and J by 10 bases, with 17 bases left in between. CDR1 and CDR2 (germline): SGHAT, FQDESV (reference sequence). The CDR3 covers 13 residues.

The chain employs TRBV5-7 and TRBJ1-5, with D maybe TRBD1 (5 bases). TRBV5-7 is noted as an ORF with a role that remains uncertain. V lost 1 base to trimming and J lost 2 bases, with 16 bases between them. This CDR3 has 17 residues. DNA of the CDR3: TGTGCCAGCAGCTTGCTAATGGGGGGGTTTGGCAATCAGCCCCAGCATTTT. It is translated as CASSLLMGGFGNQPQHF.